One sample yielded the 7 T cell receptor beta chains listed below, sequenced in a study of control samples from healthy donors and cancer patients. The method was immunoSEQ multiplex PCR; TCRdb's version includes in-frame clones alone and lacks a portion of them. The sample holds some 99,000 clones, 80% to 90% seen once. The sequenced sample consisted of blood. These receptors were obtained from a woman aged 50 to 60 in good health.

The CDR3 nucleotides read TGCAGCGAGCAGACAGGAAACTATGGCTACACCTTC. Translated: CSEQTGNYGYTF. J is TRBJ1-2 and V is TRBV29-1, with D possibly being TRBD1 (6 bases). V was shortened by 7 bases and J by 2 bases, with 11 bases between the two germline ends. The CDR3 totals 12 residues. Germline V CDR1 and CDR2: SQVTM, ANQGSEA.

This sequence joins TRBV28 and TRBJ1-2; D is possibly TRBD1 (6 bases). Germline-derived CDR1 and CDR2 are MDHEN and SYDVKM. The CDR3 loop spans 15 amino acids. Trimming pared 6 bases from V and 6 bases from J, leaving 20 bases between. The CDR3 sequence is CASRPGPGGQHGYTF. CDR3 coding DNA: TGTGCCAGCAGACCCGGTCCTGGGGGCCAACATGGCTACACCTTC.

The CDR3 loop is CAWAQSHNQPQHF. In DNA, the CDR3 is TGTGCCTGGGCTCAATCCCACAATCAGCCCCAGCATTTT. The chain recombines TRBV30 with TRBJ1-5; D is ambiguous. The V gene's germline CDR1 is GTSNPN and CDR2 SVGIG (reference sequence). The ends were cut back, 5 bases at V and 3 bases at J, with 11 bases in the middle. The CDR3 consists of 13 residues. The variable domain in full, completed from reference TRBV30 and TRBJ1-5, reads SQTIHQWPATLVQPVGSPLSLECTVEGTSNPNLYWYRQAAGRGLQLLFYSVGIGQISSEVPQNLSASRPQDRQFILSSKKLLLSDSGFYLCAWAQSHNQPQHFGDGTRLSIL.

CDR3 DNA: TGTGCCAGCAGCCAAGATCGTAGAGGGAACACTGAAGCTTTCTTT. Protein sequence: CASSQDRRGNTEAFF. The chain uses TRBV3-1 (or the pseudogene TRBV3-2) and TRBJ1-1; the D is unclear. The CDR3 is made up of 15 amino acids. Germline CDR1 LGHDT, CDR2 YNNKEL (reference sequence). V lost 0 bases, J lost 1 base, and 9 bases lay in between.

CDR3 protein: CASSSEQISYEQYF. CDR3 DNA: TGTGCCAGCAGTTCGGAACAAATTTCCTACGAGCAGTACTTC. V and J are TRBV6-6 and TRBJ2-7; no reliable D call. The CDR3 loop spans 14 amino acids. Trimming removed 4 bases from V and 1 base from J, with 11 bases in between. The germline CDR1 and CDR2 sequences are MNHNY and SVGAGI (reference sequence).

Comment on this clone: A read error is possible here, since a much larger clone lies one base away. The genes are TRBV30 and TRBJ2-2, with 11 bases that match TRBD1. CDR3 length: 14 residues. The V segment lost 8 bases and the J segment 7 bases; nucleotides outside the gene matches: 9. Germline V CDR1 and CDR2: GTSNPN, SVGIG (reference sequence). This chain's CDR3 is CAGGGQGEIGELFF. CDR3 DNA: TGTGCCGGGGGGGGACAGGGGGAAATCGGGGAGCTGTTTTTT.

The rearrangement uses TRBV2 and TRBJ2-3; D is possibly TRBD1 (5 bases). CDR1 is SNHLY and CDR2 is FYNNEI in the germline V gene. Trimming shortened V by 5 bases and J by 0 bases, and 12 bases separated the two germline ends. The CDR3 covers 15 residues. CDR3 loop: CASSHHRQSTDTQYF. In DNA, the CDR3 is TGTGCCAGCAGTCACCACCGACAGAGCACAGATACGCAGTATTTT.